This TCR beta chain was obtained from a study of T cells in Graves' hyperthyroidism and ophthalmopathy. The hyperthyroidism was newly diagnosed and had lasted under 2 months; the patients were aged 18 to 65. Reasons for excluding patients were uncontrolled infection, other autoimmune disease, pregnancy or lactation. This CDR3 has 15 residues. V was shortened by 1 base and J by 2 bases, with 11 bases between the two germline ends. Amplified TCR beta CDR3 regions derived from RNA transcripts. HTBI primers drove first-round RT-PCR of the TCR CDR3. TCRdb used MiXCR to reprocess the multiplex PCR reads, holding one entry per CDR3 protein. This table has around 340,000 distinct CDR3 sequences, approximately 15% appearing once. This clonotype was recorded many times.

Source material: blood. The sequence was collected from a young woman with Graves' hyperthyroidism. This chain links TRBV12-3 or TRBV12-4 with TRBJ2-5; D call uncertain. DNA of the CDR3: TGTGCCAGCAGTTTAGTCGTGGCTAGACAAGAGACCCAGTACTTC. Translating it yields CASSLVVARQETQYF.